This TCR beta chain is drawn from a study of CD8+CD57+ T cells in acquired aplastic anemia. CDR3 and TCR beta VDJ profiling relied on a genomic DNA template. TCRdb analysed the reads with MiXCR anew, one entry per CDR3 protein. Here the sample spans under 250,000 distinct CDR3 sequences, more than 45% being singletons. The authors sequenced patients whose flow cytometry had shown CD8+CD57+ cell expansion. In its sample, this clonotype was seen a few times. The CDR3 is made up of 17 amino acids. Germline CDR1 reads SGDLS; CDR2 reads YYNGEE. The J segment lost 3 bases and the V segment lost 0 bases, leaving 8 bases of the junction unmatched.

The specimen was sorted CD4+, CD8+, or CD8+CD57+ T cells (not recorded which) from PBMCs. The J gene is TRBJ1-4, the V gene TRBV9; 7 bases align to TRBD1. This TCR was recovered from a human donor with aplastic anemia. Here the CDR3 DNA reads TGTGCCAGCAGCGTAGGAGGGGGCGCGGGGTCTAATGAAAAACTGTTTTTT. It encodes CASSVGGGAGSNEKLFF.